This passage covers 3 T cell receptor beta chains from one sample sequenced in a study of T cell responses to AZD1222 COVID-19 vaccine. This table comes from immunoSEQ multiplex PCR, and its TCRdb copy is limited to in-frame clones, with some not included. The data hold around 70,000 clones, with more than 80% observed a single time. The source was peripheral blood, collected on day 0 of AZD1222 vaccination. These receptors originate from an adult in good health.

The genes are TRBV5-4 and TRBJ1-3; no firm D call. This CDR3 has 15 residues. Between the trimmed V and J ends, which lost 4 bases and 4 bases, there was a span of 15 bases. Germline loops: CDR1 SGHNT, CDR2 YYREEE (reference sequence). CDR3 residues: CASSVGGPAGNTIYF. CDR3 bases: TGTGCCAGCAGCGTCGGTGGACCCGCCGGAAACACCATATATTTT.

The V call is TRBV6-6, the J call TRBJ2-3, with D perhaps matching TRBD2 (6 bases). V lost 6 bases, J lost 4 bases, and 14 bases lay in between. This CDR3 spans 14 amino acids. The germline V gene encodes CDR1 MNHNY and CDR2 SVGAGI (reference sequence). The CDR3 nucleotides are TGTGCCAGCAGGCCGGGACTCGGGGCAGATACGCAGTATTTT. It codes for CASRPGLGADTQYF.

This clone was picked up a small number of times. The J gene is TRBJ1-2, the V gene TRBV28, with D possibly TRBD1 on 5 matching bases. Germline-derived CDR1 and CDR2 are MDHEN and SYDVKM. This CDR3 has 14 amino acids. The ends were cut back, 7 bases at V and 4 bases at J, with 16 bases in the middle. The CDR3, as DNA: TGTGCCAGCACCCCCGCCGAGGGGCCCTATGGCTACACCTTC. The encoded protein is CASTPAEGPYGYTF.